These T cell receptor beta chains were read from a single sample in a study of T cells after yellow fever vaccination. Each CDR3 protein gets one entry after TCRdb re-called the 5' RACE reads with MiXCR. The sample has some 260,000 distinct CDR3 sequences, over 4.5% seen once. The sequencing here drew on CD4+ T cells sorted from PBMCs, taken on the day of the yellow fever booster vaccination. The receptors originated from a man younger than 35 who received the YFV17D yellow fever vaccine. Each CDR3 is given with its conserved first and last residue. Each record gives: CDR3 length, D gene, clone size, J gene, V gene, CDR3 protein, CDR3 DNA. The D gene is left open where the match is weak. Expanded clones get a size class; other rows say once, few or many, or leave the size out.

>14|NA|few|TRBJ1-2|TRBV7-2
CASSPRQTLYGYTF
TGTGCCAGCAGCCCCAGGCAAACCCTCTATGGCTACACCTTC
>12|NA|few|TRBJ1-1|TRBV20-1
CSATRRDTEAFF
TGCAGTGCTACGCGAAGGGACACTGAAGCTTTCTTT
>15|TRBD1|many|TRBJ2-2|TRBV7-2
CASSYQGARTGELFF
TGTGCCAGCAGCTACCAGGGGGCTCGGACCGGGGAGCTGTTTTTT
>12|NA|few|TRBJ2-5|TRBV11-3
CASSWGRGTQYF
TGTGCCAGCAGCTGGGGGCGGGGGACCCAGTACTTC
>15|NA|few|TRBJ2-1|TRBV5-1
CASSLPGAPYNEQFF
TGCGCCAGCAGCCTGCCTGGGGCCCCCTACAATGAGCAGTTCTTC
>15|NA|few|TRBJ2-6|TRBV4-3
CASSQVGSGANVLTF
TGCGCCAGCAGCCAAGTGGGATCTGGGGCCAACGTCCTGACTTTC
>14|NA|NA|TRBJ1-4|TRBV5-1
CASSPRTPNEKLFF
TGCGCCAGCAGCCCACGGACCCCTAATGAAAAACTGTTTTTT
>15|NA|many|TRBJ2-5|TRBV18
CASSPTIALQETQYF
TGTGCCAGCTCACCAACGATCGCCCTACAAGAGACCCAGTACTTC
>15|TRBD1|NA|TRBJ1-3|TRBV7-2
CASSFGTGSGNTIYF
TGTGCCAGCAGCTTCGGGACAGGGTCTGGAAACACCATATATTTT
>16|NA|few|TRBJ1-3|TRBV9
CASSPPGPISGNTIYF
TGTGCCAGCAGCCCGCCGGGACCCATCTCTGGAAACACCATATATTTT
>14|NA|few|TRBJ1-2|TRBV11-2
CASSPQRANYGYTF
TGTGCCAGCAGCCCGCAGAGAGCTAACTATGGCTACACCTTC
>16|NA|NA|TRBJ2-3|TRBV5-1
CASSPGQGPSTDTQYF
TGCGCCAGCAGCCCTGGGCAGGGCCCTAGCACAGATACGCAGTATTTT
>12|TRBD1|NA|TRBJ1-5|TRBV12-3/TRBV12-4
CASRTGVQPQHF
TGTGCCAGCAGAACAGGGGTACAGCCCCAGCATTTT
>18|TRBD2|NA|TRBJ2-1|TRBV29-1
CSVEGSGGLRLSYNEQFF
TGCAGCGTTGAAGGAAGCGGGGGTTTAAGGCTCTCCTACAATGAGCAGTTCTTC
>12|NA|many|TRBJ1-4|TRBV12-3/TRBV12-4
CASSHPLGKLFF
TGTGCCAGCAGCCACCCTTTGGGAAAACTGTTTTTT
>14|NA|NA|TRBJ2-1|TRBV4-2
CASSQLRGGNEQFF
TGTGCCAGCAGCCAACTCCGGGGAGGCAATGAGCAGTTCTTC
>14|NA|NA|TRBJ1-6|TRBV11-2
CASSLVGGNSPLHF
TGTGCCAGCAGCTTAGTCGGGGGTAATTCACCCCTCCACTTT
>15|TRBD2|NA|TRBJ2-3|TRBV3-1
CASSLGWEGLDTQYF
TGTGCCAGCAGCCTCGGGTGGGAGGGTTTAGATACGCAGTATTTT
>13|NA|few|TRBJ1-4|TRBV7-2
CASSLNQGEKLFF
TGTGCCAGCAGCCTAAATCAGGGCGAAAAACTGTTTTTT
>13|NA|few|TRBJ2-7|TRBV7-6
CASSLDRLGEQYF
TGTGCCAGCAGCTTAGACAGATTGGGAGAGCAGTACTTC
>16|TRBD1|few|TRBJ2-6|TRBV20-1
CSGKGQVLSGANVLTF
TGCAGTGGGAAGGGACAGGTGCTCTCTGGGGCCAACGTCCTGACTTTC
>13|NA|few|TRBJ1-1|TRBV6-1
CASTQGLYTEAFF
TGTGCCAGCACCCAGGGGCTGTACACTGAAGCTTTCTTT
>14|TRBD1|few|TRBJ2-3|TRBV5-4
CASSSGQGGGTQYF
TGTGCCAGCAGCTCAGGACAGGGTGGTGGTACGCAGTATTTT
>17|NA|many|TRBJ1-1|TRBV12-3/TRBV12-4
CASSLDGSFQLHTEAFF
TGTGCCAGCAGTTTAGACGGCTCCTTTCAGTTACACACTGAAGCTTTCTTT
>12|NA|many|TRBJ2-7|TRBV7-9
CASSSRGLERYF
TGTGCCAGCAGCTCCCGGGGTTTGGAGCGGTACTTC
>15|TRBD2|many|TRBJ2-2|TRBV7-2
CASSFGGGYTGELFF
TGTGCCAGCAGCTTTGGCGGGGGGTACACCGGGGAGCTGTTTTTT
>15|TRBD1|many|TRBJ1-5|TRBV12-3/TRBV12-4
CASSSSPGGYQPQHF
TGTGCCAGCAGTTCAAGCCCAGGGGGTTATCAGCCCCAGCATTTT
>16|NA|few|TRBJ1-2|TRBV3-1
CASSQVSGHLSYGYTF
TGTGCCAGCAGCCAAGTAAGCGGACATCTATCCTATGGCTACACCTTC
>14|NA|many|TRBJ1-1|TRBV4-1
CASSLLGMNTEAFF
TGCGCCAGCAGCCTTCTAGGGATGAACACTGAAGCTTTCTTT
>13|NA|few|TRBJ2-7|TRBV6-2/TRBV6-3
CASSKTGSNEQYF
TGTGCCAGCAGCAAAACAGGGTCGAACGAGCAGTACTTC
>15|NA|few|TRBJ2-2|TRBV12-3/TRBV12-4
CASSLSGVVTGELFF
TGTGCCAGCAGTTTATCAGGGGTTGTAACCGGGGAGCTGTTTTTT
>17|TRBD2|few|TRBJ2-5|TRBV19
CASSTRTSGGNQETQYF
TGTGCCAGTAGTACCCGGACTAGCGGGGGAAACCAAGAGACCCAGTACTTC
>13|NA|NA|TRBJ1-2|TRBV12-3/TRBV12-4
CASSLQGLSAYTF
TGTGCCAGCAGTTTACAGGGTTTGTCCGCCTACACCTTC
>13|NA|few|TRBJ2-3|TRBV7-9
CATLGPRRDTQYF
TGTGCCACCCTGGGGCCCCGGAGAGATACGCAGTATTTT